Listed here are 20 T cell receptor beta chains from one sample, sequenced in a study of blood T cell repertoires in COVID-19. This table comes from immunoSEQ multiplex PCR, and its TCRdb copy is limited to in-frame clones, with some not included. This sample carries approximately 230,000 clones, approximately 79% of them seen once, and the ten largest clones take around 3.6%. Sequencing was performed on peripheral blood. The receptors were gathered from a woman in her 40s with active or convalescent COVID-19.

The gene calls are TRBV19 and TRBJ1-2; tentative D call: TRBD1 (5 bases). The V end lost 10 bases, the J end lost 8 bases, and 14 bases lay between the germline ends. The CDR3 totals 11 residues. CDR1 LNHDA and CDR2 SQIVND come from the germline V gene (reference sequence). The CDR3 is CATSSGGGYTF. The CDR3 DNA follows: TGTGCCACCAGCAGTGGGGGGGGCTACACCTTC.

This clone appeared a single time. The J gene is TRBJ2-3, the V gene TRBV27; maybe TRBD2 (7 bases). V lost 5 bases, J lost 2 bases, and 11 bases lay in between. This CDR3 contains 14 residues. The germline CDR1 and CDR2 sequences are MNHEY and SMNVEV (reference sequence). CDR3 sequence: CASSRGGNTDTQYF. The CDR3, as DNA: TGTGCCAGCAGTAGGGGGGGGAACACAGATACGCAGTATTTT.

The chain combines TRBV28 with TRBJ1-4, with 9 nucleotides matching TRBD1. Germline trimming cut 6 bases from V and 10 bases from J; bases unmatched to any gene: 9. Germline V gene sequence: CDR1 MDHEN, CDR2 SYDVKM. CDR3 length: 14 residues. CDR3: CASRGQGVLGKLFF. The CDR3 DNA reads TGTGCCAGCAGGGGACAGGGAGTTTTAGGAAAACTGTTTTTT.

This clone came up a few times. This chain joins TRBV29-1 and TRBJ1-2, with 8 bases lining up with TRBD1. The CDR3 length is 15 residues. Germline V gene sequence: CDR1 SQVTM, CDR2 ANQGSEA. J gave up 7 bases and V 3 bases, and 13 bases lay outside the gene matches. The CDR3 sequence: CSVDGAGGKLFGYTF. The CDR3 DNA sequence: TGCAGCGTTGATGGAGCAGGGGGCAAGTTGTTTGGCTACACCTTC.

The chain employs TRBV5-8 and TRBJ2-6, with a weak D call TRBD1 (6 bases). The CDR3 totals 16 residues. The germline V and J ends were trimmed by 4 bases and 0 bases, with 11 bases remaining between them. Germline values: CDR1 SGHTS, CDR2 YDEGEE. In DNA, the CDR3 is TGTGCCAGCAGCGGACAGCATCTCTCTGGGGCCAACGTCCTGACTTTC. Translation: CASSGQHLSGANVLTF.

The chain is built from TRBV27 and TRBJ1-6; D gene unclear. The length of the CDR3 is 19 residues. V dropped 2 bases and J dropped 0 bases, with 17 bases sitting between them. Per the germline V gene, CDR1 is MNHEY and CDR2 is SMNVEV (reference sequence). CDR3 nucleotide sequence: TGTGCCAGCAGTTTACGAGGGCCCTTCTCCTTCTCCTATAATTCACCCCTCCACTTT. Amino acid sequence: CASSLRGPFSFSYNSPLHF.

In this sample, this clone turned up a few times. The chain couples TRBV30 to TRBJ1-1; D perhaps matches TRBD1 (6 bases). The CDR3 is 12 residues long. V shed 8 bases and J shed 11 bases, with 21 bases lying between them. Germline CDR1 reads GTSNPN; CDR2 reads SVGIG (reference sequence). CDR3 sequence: CATTGLPGVAFF. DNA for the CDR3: TGTGCCACAACAGGGTTACCGGGTGTCGCTTTCTTT.

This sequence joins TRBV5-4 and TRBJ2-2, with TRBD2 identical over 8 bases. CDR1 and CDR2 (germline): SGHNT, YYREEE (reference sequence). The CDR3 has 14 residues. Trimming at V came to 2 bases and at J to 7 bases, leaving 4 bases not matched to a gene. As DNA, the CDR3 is TGTGCCAGCAGCTTTCTAACTAGCGGCGGGGAGCTGTTTTTT. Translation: CASSFLTSGGELFF.

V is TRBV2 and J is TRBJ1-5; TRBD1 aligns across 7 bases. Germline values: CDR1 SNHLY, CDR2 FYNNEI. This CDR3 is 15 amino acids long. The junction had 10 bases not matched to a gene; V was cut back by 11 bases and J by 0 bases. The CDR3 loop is CASRQGGYSNQPQHF. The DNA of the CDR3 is TGTGCCTCCCGACAGGGAGGATATAGCAATCAGCCCCAGCATTTT.

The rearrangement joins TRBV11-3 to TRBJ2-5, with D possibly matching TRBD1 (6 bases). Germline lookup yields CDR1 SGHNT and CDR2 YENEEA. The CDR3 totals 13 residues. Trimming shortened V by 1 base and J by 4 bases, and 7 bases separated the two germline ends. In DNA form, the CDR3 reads TGTGCCAGCAGCTTAGTGGGGGCAGAGACCCAGTACTTC. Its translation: CASSLVGAETQYF.

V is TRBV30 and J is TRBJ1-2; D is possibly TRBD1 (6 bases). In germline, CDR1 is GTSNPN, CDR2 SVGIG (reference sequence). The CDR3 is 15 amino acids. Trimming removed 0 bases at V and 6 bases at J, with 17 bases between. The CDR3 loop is CAWSVKLGDMNGYTF. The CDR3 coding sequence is TGTGCCTGGAGTGTTAAATTAGGGGACATGAATGGCTACACCTTC.

The CDR3 region has the DNA TGTGCCAGCAGGAGTGCAGGGGCCGGCCAGCCCCAGCATTTT. Encoded protein: CASRSAGAGQPQHF. The chain is built from TRBV27 and TRBJ1-5; possibly TRBD1 for D (6 bases). The V gene's germline CDR1 is MNHEY and CDR2 SMNVEV (reference sequence). The CDR3 totals 14 residues. Trimming removed 6 bases from V and 7 bases from J, with 16 bases in between.

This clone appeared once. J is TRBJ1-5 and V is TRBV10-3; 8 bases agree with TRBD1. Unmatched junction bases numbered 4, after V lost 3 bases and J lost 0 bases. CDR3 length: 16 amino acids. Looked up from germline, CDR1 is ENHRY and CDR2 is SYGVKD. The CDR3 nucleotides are TGTGCCATCAGTGACCGGGACAGGTATAGCAATCAGCCCCAGCATTTT. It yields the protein CAISDRDRYSNQPQHF.

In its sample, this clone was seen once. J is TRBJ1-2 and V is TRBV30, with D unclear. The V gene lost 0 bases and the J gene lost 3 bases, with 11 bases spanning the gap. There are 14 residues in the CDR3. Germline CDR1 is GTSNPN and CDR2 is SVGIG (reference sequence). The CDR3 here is CAWSVRGLDYGYTF. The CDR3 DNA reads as TGTGCCTGGAGTGTCAGAGGGTTGGACTATGGCTACACCTTC.

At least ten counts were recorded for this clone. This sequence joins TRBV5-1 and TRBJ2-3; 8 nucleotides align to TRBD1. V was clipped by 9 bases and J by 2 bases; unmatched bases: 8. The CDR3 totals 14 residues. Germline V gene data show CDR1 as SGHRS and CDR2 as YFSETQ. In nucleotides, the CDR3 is TGCGCCACATCCCCCAGGGGGCACACAGATACGCAGTATTTT. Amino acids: CATSPRGHTDTQYF.

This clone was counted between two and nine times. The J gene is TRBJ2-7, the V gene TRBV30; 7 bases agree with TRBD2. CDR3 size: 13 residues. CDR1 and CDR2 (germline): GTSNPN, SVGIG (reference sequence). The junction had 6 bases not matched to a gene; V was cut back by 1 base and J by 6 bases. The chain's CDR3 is CAWSGGGYGEQYF. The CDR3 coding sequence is TGTGCCTGGAGTGGGGGAGGGTACGGCGAGCAGTACTTC.

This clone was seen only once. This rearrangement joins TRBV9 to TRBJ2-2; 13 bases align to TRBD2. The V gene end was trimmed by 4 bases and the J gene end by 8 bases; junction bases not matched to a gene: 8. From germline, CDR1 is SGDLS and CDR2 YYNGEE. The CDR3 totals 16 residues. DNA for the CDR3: TGTGCCAGCAGCCCTACTAGCGGGGGGGCACTAGGGGAGCTGTTTTTT. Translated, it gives CASSPTSGGALGELFF.

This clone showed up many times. The CDR3 DNA reads as TGCAGCGTTGTTCGGGACAGGGTCGCCGGGGAGCTGTTTTTT. Protein product: CSVVRDRVAGELFF. The rearrangement uses TRBV29-1 and TRBJ2-2; 9 positions agree with TRBD1. CDR3 size: 14 residues. The germline V gene has CDR1 SQVTM and CDR2 ANQGSEA. V was pared by 4 bases and J by 6 bases, with 6 bases of the junction left unmatched.

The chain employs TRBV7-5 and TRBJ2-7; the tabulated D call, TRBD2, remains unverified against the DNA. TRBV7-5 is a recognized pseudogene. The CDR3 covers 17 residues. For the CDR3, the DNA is TGTGTCAGAAGCCTATTAATTCAGTCTGCAGCGGAAAACGAGCAGTACGTC. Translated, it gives CVRSLLIQSAAENEQYV.

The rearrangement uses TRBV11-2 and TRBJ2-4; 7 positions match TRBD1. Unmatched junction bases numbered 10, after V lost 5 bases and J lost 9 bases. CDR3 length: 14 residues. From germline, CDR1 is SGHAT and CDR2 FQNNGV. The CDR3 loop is CASSGVAGTAIQYF. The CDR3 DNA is TGTGCCAGCAGCGGGGTAGCCGGGACAGCCATTCAGTACTTC.